This record concerns one T cell receptor beta chain sequence. The antigen remains undetermined. V was clipped by 3 bases and J by 0 bases, with 16 bases between them. The CDR3 totals 17 residues. Germline assignment: CDR1 KGHSH and CDR2 LQKENI. Arm-PCR with iRepertoire HTBI primers amplified the CDR3 regions for these TCR beta libraries. TCRdb reprocessed the multiplex PCR reads via MiXCR and lists one record per CDR3 protein. The data contain under 450,000 distinct CDR3 sequences, about 23% of them singletons. This specimen comes from a study of regulatory T cells in long-lasting Graves disease. At the level of the study: Persistence in Graves' disease denoted antithyroid drug use beyond 5 years alongside positive TSH receptor antibodies. Study-level findings and limits: Few sampled subjects may have lowered accuracy. For persistent Graves' patients, TCR diversity was lower than for newly diagnosed ones.

As for time point: persistent/refractory GD, antithyroid drugs over 5 years with positive TRAb. Isolated PBMC RNA provided the starting material for the TCR library. The clonotype comes from a woman aged 40 to 55 with Graves disease. Here the sequenced sample was peripheral blood mononuclear cells (PBMCs), taken when the disease was refractory, from a patient treated with antithyroid drugs. The V call is TRBV18, the J call TRBJ2-3, with D unclear. CDR3 protein: CASSPNPQPTSTDTQYF. The CDR3 DNA follows: TGTGCCAGCTCACCCAACCCACAACCGACTAGCACAGATACGCAGTATTTT.